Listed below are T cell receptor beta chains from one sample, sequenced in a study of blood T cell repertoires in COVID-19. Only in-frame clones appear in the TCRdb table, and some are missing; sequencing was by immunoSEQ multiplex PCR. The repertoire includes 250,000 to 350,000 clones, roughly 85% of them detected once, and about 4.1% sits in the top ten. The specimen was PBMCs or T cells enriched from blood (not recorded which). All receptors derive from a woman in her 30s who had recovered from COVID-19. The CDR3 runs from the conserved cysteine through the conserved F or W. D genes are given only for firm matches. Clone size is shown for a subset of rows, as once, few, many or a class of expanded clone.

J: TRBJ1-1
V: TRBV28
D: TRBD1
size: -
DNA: TGTGCCAGCAGTTTACACGGGACAGGGGCTCTGAGGACTGAAGCTTTCTTT
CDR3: CASSLHGTGALRTEAFF

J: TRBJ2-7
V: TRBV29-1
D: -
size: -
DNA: TGCAGCGCCTACTCAATTCCCACCTACGAGCAGTACTTC
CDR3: CSAYSIPTYEQYF

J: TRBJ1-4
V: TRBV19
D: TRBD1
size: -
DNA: TGTGCCAGTAAGGACAGGGCAACTAATGAAAAACTGTTTTTT
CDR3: CASKDRATNEKLFF

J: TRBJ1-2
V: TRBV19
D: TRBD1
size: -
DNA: TGTGCCAGTAGTCACCTTGGCCAGGGGGCGCAGTACTATGGCTACACCTTC
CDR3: CASSHLGQGAQYYGYTF

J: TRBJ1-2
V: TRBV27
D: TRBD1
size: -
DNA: TGTGCCAGCAGTTTATACCCCGACAGGGGAGGAGGCTACACCTTC
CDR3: CASSLYPDRGGGYTF

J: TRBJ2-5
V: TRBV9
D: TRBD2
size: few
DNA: TGTGCCAGCAGCGGAGGAACCGGGACTAGCGCCGGAGAGACCCAGTACTTC
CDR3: CASSGGTGTSAGETQYF

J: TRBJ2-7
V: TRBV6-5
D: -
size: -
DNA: TGTGCCAGCAGTTACGGTCTCTATTCCTACGAGCAGTACTTC
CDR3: CASSYGLYSYEQYF

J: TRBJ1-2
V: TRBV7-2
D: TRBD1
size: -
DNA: TGTGCCAGCAGCTCGCCGGGACAGGGGATATTAGGCTATGGCTACACCTTC
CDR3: CASSSPGQGILGYGYTF

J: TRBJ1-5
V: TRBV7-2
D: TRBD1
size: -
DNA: TGTGCCAGCAGACCTACAGGGGATCAGCCCCAGCATTTT
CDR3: CASRPTGDQPQHF

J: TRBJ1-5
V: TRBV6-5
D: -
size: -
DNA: TGTGCCAGCAGGTCCCAGGGGAACACTAATCAGCCCCAGCATTTT
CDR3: CASRSQGNTNQPQHF

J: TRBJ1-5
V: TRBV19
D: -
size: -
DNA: TGTGCCAGTAGGGCCAGGGCACTATTTCAGCCCCAGCATTTT
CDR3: CASRARALFQPQHF

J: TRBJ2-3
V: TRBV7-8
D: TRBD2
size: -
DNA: TGTGCCAGCAGCTTATTCTCGCGGGAGGTGAGCACAGATACGCAGTATTTT
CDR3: CASSLFSREVSTDTQYF